The T cell receptor (beta chain) under discussion was sequenced for a study of blood T cells in healthy people across ages (dated by TCRdb to the mid-2010s). Turning to the overall study: In model experiments, template switching captured roughly one uniquely barcoded TCR beta cDNA molecule for every two T cells. Using deep sequencing normalized with unique cDNA molecular identifiers, the study measured how TCR beta repertoire diversity changes with age. To avoid experimental bias, donors of different ages were distributed randomly across sequencing lanes. Using the same blood draw, the study looked at two additional independent replicas of 1 million unique cDNA reads for two donors, one aged 18 to 30 and the other aged 80 or older. Donors were grouped into four age groups: young (average about 15 years), middle-aged (less than 40), aged (around 60) and long-lived (approximately 81). What the study reported, not specific to this receptor: Conclusive comparison of naive and antigen-experienced compartments was prevented by the profiling of bulk unsorted PBMCs. There was a strong correlation between observed TCR beta diversity and the percentage of naive T cells measured by flow cytometry. Total diversity estimates from one million sequenced T cells were considered lower bounds and underestimates. The CMV infection status of donors was not known, potentially confounding age-related changes in expanded clonotypes. Observed TCR beta diversity per million T cells fell roughly linearly with age, and a significant reduction was already apparent by age approximately 40. Compared with the aged group, the long-lived group had more naive CD4+ T cells, fewer expanded clones and increased TCR diversity, a pattern suggesting age selection.

V lost 1 base and J lost 4 bases; the stretch between them is 10 bases long. The germline V gene specifies MNHNS as CDR1 and SASEGT as CDR2. The CDR3 runs 14 amino acids, cysteine and phenylalanine included. Left in the record is the CDR3 DNA by itself, 42 bases read in frame from the first base. Libraries were made using 5' RACE. The reads were generated on an Illumina HiSeq 2500. A second PCR of roughly 7 to 12 cycles was performed with a sample-barcoded 5' primer and a J-beta primer mix. A unique molecular identifier was introduced onto each TCR beta cDNA molecule by a template-switch 5' adaptor carrying 12 random nucleotides. At least 2.5 million CDR3-containing paired-end reads were obtained from each sample. First-strand cDNA was synthesized from all RNA with the Mint cDNA synthesis kit, primed by a TRBC-specific oligonucleotide. Following uracil-DNA glycosylase treatment, all cDNA underwent a first 18-cycle PCR with the universal primers M1SS and BC2_uni_R. Regarding the original processing steps: Normalization of each sample was performed by random selection of 1 million high-quality reads, each carrying a distinct molecular identifier. Reads sharing molecular identifiers were discarded rather than binned into consensus sequences. MiTCR, run with a Q25 quality threshold and the strictest error-elimination algorithm, handled CDR3 identification, clonotype clustering and error correction. A nonparametric unseen species model using Euler transformation provided a lower-bound estimate of total TCR beta diversity. The raw public data were reprocessed by TCRdb itself: fastp quality trimming at Q25, MiXCR clonotype calling, in-frame beta chains only. All rows with the same CDR3 protein become a single entry with the most common DNA and genes. TCRdb's processing, not the authors', yielded these V and J calls. This sample gives some 1 million distinct CDR3 sequences in total; over 35% of them show up just once. The ten largest clones add up to under 20% of the sample.

Systemically healthy Caucasian individuals from Russia, some 38 in total and aged about 6 to 95 years, were included as donors. Roughly 11 milliliters of peripheral blood were drawn from each donor into EDTA-treated Vacutainer tubes. Ficoll-Paque density-gradient centrifugation was used to isolate PBMCs, with at least 7 million obtained per sample. Trizol reagent was used to extract total RNA from PBMCs, with at least 6 micrograms per sample. For every donor, flow cytometry on a PBMC aliquot measured the percentage of naive CD45RAhigh/CD27high T cells. This clonotype turned up a few times. No antigen is known for it. One base away there is no much larger clone; base qualities are not given.

This sequence was found in a woman aged 55 to 70 in good health. The chain employs TRBV6-1 and TRBJ2-5; TRBD1 could be the D gene, as 6 bases match. Sequencing used blood. The nucleotide sequence reads TGTGCCAGCAGTGAAGAACCCAGGGGAGAGACCCAGTACTTC. It is translated as CASSEEPRGETQYF.